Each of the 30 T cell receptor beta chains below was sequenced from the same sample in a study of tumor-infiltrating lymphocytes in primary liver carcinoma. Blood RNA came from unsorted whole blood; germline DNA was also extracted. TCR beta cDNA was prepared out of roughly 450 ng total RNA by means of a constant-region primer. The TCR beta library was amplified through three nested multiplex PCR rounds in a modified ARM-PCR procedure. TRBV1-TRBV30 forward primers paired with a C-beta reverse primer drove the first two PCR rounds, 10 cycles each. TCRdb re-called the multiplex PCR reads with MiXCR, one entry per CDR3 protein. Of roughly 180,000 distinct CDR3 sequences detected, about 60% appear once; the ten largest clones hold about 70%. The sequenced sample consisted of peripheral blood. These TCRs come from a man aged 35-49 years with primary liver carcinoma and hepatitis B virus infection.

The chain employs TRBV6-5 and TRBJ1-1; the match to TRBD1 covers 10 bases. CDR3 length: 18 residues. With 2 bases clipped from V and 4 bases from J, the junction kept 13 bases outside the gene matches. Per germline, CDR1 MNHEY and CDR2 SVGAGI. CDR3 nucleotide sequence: TGTGCCAGCAGTTACGCGAGGGGGACAGGGGATCCTTTCACTGAAGCTTTCTTT. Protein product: CASSYARGTGDPFTEAFF.

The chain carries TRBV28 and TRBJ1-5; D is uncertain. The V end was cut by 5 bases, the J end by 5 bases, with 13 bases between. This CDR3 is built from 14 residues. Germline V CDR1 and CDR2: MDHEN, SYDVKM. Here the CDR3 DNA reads TGTGCCAGCAGTCCCCCACCGGTGGATCAGCCCCAGCATTTT. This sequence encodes CASSPPPVDQPQHF.

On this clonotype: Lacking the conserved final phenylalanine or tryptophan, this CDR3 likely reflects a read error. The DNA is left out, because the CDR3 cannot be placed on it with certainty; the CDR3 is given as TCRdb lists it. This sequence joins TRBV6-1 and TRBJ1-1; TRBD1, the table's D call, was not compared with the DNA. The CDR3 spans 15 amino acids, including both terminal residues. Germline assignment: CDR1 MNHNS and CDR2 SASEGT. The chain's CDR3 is CASNPGYKMNTEALL.

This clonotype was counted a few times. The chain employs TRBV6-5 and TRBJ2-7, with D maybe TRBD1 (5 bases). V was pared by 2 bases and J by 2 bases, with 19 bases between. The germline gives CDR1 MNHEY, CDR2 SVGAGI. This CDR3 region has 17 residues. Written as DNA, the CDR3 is TGTGCCAGCAGTTACCATAGAAGAAACAGGCCCACCTACGAGCAGTACTTC. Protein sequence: CASSYHRRNRPTYEQYF.

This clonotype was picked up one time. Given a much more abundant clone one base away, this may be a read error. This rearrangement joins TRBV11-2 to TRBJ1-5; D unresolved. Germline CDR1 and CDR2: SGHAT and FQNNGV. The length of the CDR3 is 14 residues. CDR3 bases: TGTACCAGCAGCTTAGGACTAGGCGGGCTGCCCCAGCATTTT. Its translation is CTSSLGLGGLPQHF.

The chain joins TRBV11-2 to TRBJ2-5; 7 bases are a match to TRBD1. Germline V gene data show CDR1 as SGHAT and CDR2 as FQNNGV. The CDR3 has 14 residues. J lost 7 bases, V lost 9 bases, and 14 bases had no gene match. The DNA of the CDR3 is TGTGCCAGTAGCCTCTCCTCGACAGGGACGACCCAGTACTTC. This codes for CASSLSSTGTTQYF.

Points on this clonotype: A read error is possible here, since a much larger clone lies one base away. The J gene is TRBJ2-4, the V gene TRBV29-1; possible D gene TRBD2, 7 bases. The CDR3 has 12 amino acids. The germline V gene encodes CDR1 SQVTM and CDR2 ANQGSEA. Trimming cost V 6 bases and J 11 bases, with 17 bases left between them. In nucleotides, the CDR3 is TGCAGCGTCGAGGACGGGGGGCGAGTTCAGTACTTC. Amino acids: CSVEDGGRVQYF. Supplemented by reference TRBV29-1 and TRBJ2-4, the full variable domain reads SAVISQKPSRDICQRGTSLTIQCQVDSQVTMMFWYRQQPGQSLTLIATANQGSEATYESGFVIDKFPISRPNLTFSTLTVSNMSPEDSSIYLCSVEDGGRVQYFGAGTRLSVL.

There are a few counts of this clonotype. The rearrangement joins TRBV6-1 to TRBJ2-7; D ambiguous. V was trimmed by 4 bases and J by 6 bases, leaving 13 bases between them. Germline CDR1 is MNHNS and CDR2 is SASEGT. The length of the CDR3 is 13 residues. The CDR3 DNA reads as TGTGCCAGCAGTGCCGGCGACGAAAGCGAGCAGTACTTC. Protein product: CASSAGDESEQYF.

CDR3 protein: CASSLGQGAENEQFF. In DNA, the CDR3 is TGTGCCAGCAGCTTAGGACAGGGGGCGGAAAATGAGCAGTTCTTC. V gene TRBV5-4 combines with J gene TRBJ2-1, with TRBD1 matching over 11 bases. From germline, CDR1 is SGHNT and CDR2 YYREEE (reference sequence). V lost 2 bases and J lost 7; bases outside the gene matches: 5. This CDR3 has 15 amino acids.

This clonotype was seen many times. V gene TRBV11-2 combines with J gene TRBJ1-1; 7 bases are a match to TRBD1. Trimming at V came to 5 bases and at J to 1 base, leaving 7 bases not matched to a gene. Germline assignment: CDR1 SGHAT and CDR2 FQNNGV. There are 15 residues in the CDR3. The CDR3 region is CASSKWDSQNTEAFF. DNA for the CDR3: TGTGCCAGCAGCAAGTGGGACAGCCAGAACACTGAAGCTTTCTTT.

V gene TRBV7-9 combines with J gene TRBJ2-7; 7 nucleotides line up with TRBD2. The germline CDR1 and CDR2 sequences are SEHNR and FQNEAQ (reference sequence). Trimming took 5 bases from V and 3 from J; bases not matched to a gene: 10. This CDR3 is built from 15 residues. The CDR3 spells CASSNGLVSYYEQYF. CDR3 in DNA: TGTGCCAGCAGCAATGGACTAGTGAGTTACTACGAGCAGTACTTC. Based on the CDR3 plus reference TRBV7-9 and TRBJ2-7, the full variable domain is DTGVSQNPRHKITKRGQNVTFRCDPISEHNRLYWYRQTLGQGPEFLTYFQNEAQLEKSRLLSDRFSAERPKGSFSTLEIQRTEQGDSAMYLCASSNGLVSYYEQYFGPGTRLTVT.

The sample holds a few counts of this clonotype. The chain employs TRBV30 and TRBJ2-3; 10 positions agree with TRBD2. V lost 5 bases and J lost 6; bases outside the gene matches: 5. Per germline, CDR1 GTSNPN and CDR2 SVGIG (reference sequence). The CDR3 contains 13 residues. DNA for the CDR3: TGTGCCTGGGCGGGACTAGCGTCTGATACGCAGTATTTT. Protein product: CAWAGLASDTQYF.

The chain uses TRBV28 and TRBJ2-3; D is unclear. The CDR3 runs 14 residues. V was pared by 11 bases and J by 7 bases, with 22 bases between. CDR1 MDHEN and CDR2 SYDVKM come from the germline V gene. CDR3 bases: TGTGCCTCCACGTCCGGGCAGGCGAGAAATACGCAGTATTTT. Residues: CASTSGQARNTQYF.

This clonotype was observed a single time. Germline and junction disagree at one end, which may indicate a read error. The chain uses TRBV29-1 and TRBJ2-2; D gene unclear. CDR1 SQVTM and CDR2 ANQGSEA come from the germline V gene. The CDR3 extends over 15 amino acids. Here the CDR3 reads CSVKDGNSNTGELFF. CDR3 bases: TGCAGCGTTAAAGATGGGAACAGCAACACCGGGGAGCTGTTTTTT.

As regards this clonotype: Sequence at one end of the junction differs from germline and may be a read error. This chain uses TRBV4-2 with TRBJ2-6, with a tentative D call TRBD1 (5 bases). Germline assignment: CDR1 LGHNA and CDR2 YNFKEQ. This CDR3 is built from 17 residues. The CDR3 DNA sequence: TGTGCCAGCAGCCAAGATAGATGGGTAACTGGGGCCGACGTCCTGACTTTC. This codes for CASSQDRWVTGADVLTF.

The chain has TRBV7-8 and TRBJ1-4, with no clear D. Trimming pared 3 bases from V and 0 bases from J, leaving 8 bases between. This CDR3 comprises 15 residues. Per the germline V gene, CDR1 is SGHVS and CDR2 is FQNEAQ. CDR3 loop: CASSLTDATNEKLFF. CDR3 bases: TGTGCCAGCAGCTTGACGGATGCAACTAATGAAAAACTGTTTTTT.

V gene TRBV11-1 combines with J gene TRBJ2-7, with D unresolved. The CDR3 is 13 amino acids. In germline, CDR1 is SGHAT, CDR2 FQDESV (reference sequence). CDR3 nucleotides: TGTACCAACGGCTTAAGATCGCCCTACGAGCAGTACTTC. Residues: CTNGLRSPYEQYF.

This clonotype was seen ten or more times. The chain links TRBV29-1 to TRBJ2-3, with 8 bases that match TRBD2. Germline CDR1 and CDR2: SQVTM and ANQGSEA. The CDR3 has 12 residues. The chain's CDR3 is CSAGGRGDTQYF. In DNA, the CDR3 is TGCAGTGCGGGAGGCCGGGGGGATACGCAGTATTTT.

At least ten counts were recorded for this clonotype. CDR3 residues: CSVVPAGNTIYF. The CDR3 DNA reads as TGCAGCGTTGTCCCAGCTGGAAACACCATATATTTT. The chain employs TRBV29-1 and TRBJ1-3; no clear D. From germline, CDR1 is SQVTM and CDR2 ANQGSEA. The CDR3 covers 12 residues. The V gene lost 4 bases and the J gene lost 2 bases, with 6 bases spanning the gap.

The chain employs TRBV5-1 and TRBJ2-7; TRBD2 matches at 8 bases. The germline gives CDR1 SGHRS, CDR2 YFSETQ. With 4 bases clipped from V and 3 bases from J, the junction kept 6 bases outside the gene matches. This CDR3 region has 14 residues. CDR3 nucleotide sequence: TGCGCCAGCAGCAGTACTAGCGGCGTCTACGAGCAGTACTTC. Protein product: CASSSTSGVYEQYF.

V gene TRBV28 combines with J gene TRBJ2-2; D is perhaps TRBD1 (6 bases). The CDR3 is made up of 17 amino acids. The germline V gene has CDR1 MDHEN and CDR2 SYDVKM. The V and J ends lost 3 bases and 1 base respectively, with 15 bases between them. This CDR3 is CASSFGDTRQNTGELFF. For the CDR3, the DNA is TGTGCCAGCAGTTTTGGGGACACCCGCCAGAACACCGGGGAGCTGTTTTTT. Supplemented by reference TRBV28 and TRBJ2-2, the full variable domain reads DVKVTQSSRYLVKRTGEKVFLECVQDMDHENMFWYRQDPGLGLRLIYFSYDVKMKEKGDIPEGYSVSREKKERFSLILESASTNQTSMYLCASSFGDTRQNTGELFFGEGSRLTVL.

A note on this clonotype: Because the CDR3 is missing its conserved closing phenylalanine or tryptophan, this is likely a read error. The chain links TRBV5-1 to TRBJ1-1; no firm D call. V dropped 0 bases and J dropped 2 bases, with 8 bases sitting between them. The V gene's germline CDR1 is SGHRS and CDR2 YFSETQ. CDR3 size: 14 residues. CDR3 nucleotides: TGCGCCAGCAGCTTGGAGGGTACCAACACTGAAGCTTTCCTT. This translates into CASSLEGTNTEAFL.

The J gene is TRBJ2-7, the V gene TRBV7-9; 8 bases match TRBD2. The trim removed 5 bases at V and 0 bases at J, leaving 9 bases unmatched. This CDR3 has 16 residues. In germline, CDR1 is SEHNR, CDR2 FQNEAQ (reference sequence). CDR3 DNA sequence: TGTGCCAGCAGCCCCCCGAGCGGGAGTTTCTCCTACGAGCAGTACTTC. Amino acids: CASSPPSGSFSYEQYF.

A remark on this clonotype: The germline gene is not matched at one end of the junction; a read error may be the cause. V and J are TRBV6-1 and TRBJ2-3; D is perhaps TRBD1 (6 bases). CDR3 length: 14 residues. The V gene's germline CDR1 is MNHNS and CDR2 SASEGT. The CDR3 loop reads CASILRDIMDTRYF. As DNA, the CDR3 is TGTGCCAGCATCCTTCGGGACATAATGGATACGCGGTATTTT.

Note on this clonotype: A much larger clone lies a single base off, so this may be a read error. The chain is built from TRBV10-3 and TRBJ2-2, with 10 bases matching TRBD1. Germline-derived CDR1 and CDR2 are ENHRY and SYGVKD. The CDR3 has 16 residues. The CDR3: CDLSSSGQGISGELFF. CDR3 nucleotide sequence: TGTGACCTTTCCTCTTCGGGACAGGGGATTTCCGGGGAGCTGTTTTTT.

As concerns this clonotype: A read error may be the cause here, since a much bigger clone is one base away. CDR3 loop: CASSPYKGVDNNQPQHF. CDR3 DNA sequence: TGCGCCAGCAGCCCGTATAAGGGCGTCGATAACAATCAGCCCCAGCATTTT. V is TRBV4-1 and J is TRBJ1-5; D not resolved. The CDR3 has 17 residues. Trimming took off 4 bases at V and 3 bases at J, with 19 bases between the two ends. Per the germline V gene, CDR1 is MGHRA and CDR2 is YSYEKL.

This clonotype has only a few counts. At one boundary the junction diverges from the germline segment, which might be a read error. The CDR3 bases are TGTACCAGCAGCTTATCGGTTGACTATGGCTACACCTTC. As protein: CTSSLSVDYGYTF. The chain carries TRBV11-2 and TRBJ1-2; D not certain. The CDR3 sequence is 13 residues long. CDR1 SGHAT and CDR2 FQNNGV come from the germline V gene.

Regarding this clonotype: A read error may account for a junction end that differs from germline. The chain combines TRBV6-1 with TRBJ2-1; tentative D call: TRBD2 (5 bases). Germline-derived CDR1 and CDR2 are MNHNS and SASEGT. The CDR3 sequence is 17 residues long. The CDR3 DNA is TGTGCCAGCAGTGCAGGCTGGTTTGCGACAAGCGGCAATGGGCAGTTCTTC. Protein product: CASSAGWFATSGNGQFF.

The DNA of the CDR3 is TGTGCCATCAGTCCCTCCGGGACGAGGCGTTACGAGCAGTACTTC. It specifies CAISPSGTRRYEQYF. The chain employs TRBV10-3 and TRBJ2-7, with D perhaps matching TRBD1 or TRBD2 (5 bases each). Germline loops: CDR1 ENHRY, CDR2 SYGVKD. CDR3 length: 15 amino acids. V lost 5 bases, J lost 4 bases, and 18 bases lay in between.

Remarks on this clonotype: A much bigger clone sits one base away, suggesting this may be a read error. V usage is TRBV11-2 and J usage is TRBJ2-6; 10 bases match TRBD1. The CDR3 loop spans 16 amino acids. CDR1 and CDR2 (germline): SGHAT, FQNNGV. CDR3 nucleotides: TGTGCCAGCCGCGGGACAGGGGATTCTGGGACCAACGTCCTGACTTTC. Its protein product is CASRGTGDSGTNVLTF. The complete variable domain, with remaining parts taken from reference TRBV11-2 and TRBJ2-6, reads EAGVAQSPRYKIIEKRQSVAFWCNPISGHATLYWYQQILGQGPKLLIQFQNNGVVDDSQLPKDRFSAERLKGVDSTLKIQPAKLEDSAVYLCASRGTGDSGTNVLTFGAGSRLTVL.